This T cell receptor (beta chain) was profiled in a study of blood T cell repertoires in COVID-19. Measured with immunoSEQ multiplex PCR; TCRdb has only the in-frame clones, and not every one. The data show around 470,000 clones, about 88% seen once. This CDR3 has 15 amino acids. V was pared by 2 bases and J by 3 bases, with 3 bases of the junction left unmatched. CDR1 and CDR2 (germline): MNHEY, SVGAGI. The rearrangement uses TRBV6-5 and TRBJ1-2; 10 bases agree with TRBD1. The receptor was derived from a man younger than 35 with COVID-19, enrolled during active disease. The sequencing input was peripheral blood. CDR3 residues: CASSYGQGGDYGYTF. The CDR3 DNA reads TGTGCCAGCAGTTACGGACAGGGGGGAGACTATGGCTACACCTTC.